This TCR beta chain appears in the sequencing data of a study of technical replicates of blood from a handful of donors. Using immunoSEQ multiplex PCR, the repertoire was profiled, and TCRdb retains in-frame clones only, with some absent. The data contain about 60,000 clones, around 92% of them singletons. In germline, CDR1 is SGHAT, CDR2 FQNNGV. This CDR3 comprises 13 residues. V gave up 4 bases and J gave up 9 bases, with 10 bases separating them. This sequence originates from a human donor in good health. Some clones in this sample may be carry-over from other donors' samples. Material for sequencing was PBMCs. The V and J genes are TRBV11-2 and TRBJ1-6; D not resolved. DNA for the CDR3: TGTGCCAGCAGCTCTGGGGAGGGTTCACCCCTCCACTTT. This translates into CASSSGEGSPLHF. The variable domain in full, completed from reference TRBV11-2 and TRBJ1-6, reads EAGVAQSPRYKIIEKRQSVAFWCNPISGHATLYWYQQILGQGPKLLIQFQNNGVVDDSQLPKDRFSAERLKGVDSTLKIQPAKLEDSAVYLCASSSGEGSPLHFGNGTRLTVT.